This TCR beta chain was profiled in a study of shared clonotypes between healthy human individuals. General study findings and limits: Against clonotypes common to all four donors, non-shared ones had lower generation probabilities. The donor pool, a small one, limited the genetic and exposure-history diversity represented. The sharing of 4% to 5.5% of naive CD4 clonotypes was seen across a few donors.

Of note for this clone: As yet, its antigen is unknown.

Assay: immunoSEQ multiplex PCR; the TCRdb copy retains only in-frame clones and omits some. The sample lists roughly 680,000 clones; roughly two thirds were seen once. Germline loops: CDR1 MDHEN, CDR2 SYDVKM. J was trimmed by 5 bases and V by 6 bases; bases with no gene match: 6. There are 15 residues in the CDR3. Splitting of CD4+ cells produced CD45RA+ naive and CD45RA-negative memory subsets. The rearrangement joins TRBV28 to TRBJ2-7; 14 bases line up with TRBD2. This receptor was obtained from a woman in her twenties or thirties in good health. The material sequenced was memory CD4+ T cells sorted from blood. Subset indicated: CD45RA-negative fraction. CDR3 in amino acids: CASSPGTSGSNEQYF. Written as DNA, the CDR3 is TGTGCCAGCAGCCCCGGGACTAGCGGGAGTAACGAGCAGTACTTC.